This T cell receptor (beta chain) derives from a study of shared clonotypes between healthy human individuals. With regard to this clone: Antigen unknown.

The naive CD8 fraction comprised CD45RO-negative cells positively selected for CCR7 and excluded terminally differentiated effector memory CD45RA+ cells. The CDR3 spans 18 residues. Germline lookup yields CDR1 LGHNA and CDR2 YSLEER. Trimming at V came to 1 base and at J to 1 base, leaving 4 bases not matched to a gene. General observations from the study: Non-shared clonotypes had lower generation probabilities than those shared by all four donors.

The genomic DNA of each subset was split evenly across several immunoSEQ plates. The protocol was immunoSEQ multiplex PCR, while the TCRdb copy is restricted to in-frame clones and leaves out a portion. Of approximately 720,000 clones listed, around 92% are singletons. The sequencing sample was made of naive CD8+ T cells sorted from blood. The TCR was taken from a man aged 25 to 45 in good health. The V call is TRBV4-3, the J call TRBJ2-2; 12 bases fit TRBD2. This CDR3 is CASSQGELAGGNTGELFF. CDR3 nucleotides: TGCGCCAGCAGCCAAGGCGAACTAGCGGGAGGGAACACCGGGGAGCTGTTTTTT.